This passage covers 9 T cell receptor beta chains from one sample sequenced in a study of beta chain features in type 1 diabetes. These receptors are not linked to any known antigen. Overall study findings and caveats: Moderate yet significant TCRB CDR3 shortening was seen in Type 1 diabetes patients in all four CD4+ subsets.

Expressed TCRB transcripts were sequenced because the entire RNA isolate underwent reverse transcription. Only in-frame clones appear in the TCRdb table, and some are missing; sequencing was by immunoSEQ multiplex PCR. The table has roughly 300,000 clones, roughly an eighth seen once. The source material was naive CD4+ T cells from blood. These receptors were obtained from a young man with type 1 diabetes.

In this sample, this clone turned up a few times. V and J are TRBV28 and TRBJ2-7; 9 bases line up with TRBD1. Germline V lookup: CDR1 MDHEN, CDR2 SYDVKM. This CDR3 is built from 15 residues. Losses at the gene ends were 3 bases for V and 3 bases for J; bases not matched to a gene: 6. The CDR3 here is CASSFYGTGNYEQYF. The CDR3 DNA follows: TGTGCCAGCAGTTTCTATGGGACAGGGAACTACGAGCAGTACTTC.

This clone was detected only a few times. The gene calls are TRBV5-1 and TRBJ1-1; no clear D. V was pared by 0 bases and J by 1 base, with 10 bases between. This CDR3 has 15 residues. The V gene's germline CDR1 is SGHRS and CDR2 YFSETQ. The CDR3 here is CASSLENGWNTEAFF. The CDR3 nucleotides are TGCGCCAGCAGCTTGGAAAACGGTTGGAACACTGAAGCTTTCTTT.

The chain couples TRBV7-8 to TRBJ2-5; TRBD2 matches 7 bases. V dropped 7 bases and J dropped 1; count of bases not matched to a gene: 3. Germline-derived CDR1 and CDR2 are SGHVS and FQNEAQ. The CDR3 runs 13 residues. The chain's CDR3 is CASTGGPQETQYF. CDR3 nucleotide sequence: TGTGCCAGCACGGGGGGACCCCAAGAGACCCAGTACTTC.

This clone has just one count. The J gene is TRBJ2-3, the V gene TRBV30, with TRBD2 identical over 7 bases. CDR3 size: 15 residues. Per the germline V gene, CDR1 is GTSNPN and CDR2 is SVGIG (reference sequence). V was clipped by 5 bases and J by 2 bases; unmatched bases: 10. Here the CDR3 reads CAWPATSCHTDTQYF. DNA for the CDR3: TGTGCCTGGCCAGCGACTAGCTGCCACACAGATACGCAGTATTTT.

This clone has a handful of counts. The chain links TRBV2 to TRBJ1-1, with a possible D match to TRBD1 (5 bases). The CDR3 is 13 residues long. Germline CDR1 reads SNHLY; CDR2 reads FYNNEI. V shed 1 base and J shed 8 bases, with 11 bases lying between them. CDR3 sequence: CASSEGQTLEAFF. For the CDR3, the DNA is TGTGCCAGCAGTGAAGGACAGACCTTGGAAGCTTTCTTT.

This clone was seen a handful of times. The V gene is TRBV5-4, the J gene TRBJ2-7; perhaps TRBD1 as D (6 bases). The length of the CDR3 is 15 residues. Trimming stripped 4 bases from V and 1 base from J, with 15 bases between. The germline V gene encodes CDR1 SGHNT and CDR2 YYREEE (reference sequence). The CDR3 protein is CASSTRTAGSYEQYF. Written as DNA, the CDR3 is TGTGCCAGCAGCACCCGGACAGCTGGATCCTACGAGCAGTACTTC.

The rearrangement joins TRBV29-1 to TRBJ2-5, with a tentative D call TRBD2 (6 bases). The length of the CDR3 is 12 residues. Germline values: CDR1 SQVTM, CDR2 ANQGSEA. V lost 7 bases and J 5 bases, leaving 14 bases between the germline ends. This CDR3 reads CSAGGPGETQYF. CDR3 coding DNA: TGCAGCGCAGGAGGGCCGGGGGAGACCCAGTACTTC.

This clone was seen a few times. The gene calls are TRBV28 and TRBJ2-3; 11 bases align to TRBD2. Losses at the gene ends were 5 bases for V and 8 bases for J; bases not matched to a gene: 18. The CDR3 covers 18 residues. The germline gives CDR1 MDHEN, CDR2 SYDVKM. The CDR3 spells CASSRDGSGRAGTGTQYF. CDR3 bases: TGTGCCAGCAGTCGGGATGGTAGCGGGAGGGCCGGGACTGGTACGCAGTATTTT.

This clone was seen only a few times. The V gene is TRBV9, the J gene TRBJ2-2; 9 bases are a match to TRBD2. With V trimmed by 3 bases and J by 2 bases, 2 bases remained unmatched. The CDR3 length is 15 residues. The germline V gene encodes CDR1 SGDLS and CDR2 YYNGEE. CDR3 loop: CASSAGTSNTGELFF. CDR3 sequence (DNA): TGTGCCAGCAGCGCGGGGACTAGCAACACCGGGGAGCTGTTTTTT.